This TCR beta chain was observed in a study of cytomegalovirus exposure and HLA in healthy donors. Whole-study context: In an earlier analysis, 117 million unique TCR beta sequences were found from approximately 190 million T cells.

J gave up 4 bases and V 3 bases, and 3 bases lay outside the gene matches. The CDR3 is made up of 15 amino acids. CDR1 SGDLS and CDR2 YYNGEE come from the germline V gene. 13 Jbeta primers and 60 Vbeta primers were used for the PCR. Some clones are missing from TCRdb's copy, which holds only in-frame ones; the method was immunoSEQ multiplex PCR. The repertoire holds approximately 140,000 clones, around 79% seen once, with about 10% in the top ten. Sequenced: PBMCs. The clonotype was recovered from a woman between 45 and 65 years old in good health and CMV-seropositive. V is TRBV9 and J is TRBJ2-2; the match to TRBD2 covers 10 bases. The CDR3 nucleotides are TGTGCCAGCAGCGGGCTAGCGGGGGTCACCGGGGAGCTGTTTTTT. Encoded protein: CASSGLAGVTGELFF.